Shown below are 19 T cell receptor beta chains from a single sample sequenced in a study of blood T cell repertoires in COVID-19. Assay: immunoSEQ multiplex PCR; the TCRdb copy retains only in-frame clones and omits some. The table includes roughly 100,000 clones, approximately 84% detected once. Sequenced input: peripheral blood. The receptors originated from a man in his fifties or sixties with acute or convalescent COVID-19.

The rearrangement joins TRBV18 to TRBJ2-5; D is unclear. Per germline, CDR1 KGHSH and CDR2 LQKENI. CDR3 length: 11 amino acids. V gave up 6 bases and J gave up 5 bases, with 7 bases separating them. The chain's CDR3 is CASSQRETQYF. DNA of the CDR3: TGTGCCAGCTCGCAGAGGGAGACCCAGTACTTC.

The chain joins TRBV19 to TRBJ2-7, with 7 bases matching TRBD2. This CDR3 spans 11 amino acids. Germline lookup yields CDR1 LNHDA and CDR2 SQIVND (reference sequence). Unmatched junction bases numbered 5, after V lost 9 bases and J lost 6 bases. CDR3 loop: CASERGGEQYF. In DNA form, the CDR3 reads TGTGCCAGCGAGCGGGGTGGCGAGCAGTACTTC.

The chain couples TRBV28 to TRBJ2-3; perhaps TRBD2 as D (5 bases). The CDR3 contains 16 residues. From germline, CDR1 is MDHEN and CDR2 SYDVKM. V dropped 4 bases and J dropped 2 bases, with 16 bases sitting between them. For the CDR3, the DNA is TGTGCCAGCAGTTCCACGCAGCGGACGGTCACAGATACGCAGTATTTT. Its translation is CASSSTQRTVTDTQYF.

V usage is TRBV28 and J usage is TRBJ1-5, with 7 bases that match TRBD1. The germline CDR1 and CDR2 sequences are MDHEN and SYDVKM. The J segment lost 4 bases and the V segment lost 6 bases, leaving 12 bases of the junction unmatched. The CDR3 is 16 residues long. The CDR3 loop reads CASRESPGQLNQPQHF. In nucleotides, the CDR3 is TGTGCCAGCAGAGAGTCCCCGGGACAGCTAAATCAGCCCCAGCATTTT.

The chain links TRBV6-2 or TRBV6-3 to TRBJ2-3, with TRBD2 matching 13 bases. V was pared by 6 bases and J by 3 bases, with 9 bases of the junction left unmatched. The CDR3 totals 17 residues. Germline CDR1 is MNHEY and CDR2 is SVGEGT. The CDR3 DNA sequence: TGTGCCAGCAGCCAACCACTAGCGGGAGGGTTTACAGATACGCAGTATTTT. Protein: CASSQPLAGGFTDTQYF.

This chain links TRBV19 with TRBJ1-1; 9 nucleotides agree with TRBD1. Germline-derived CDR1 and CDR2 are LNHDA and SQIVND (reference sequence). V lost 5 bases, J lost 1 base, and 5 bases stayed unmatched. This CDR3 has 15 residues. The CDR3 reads CASSQRDRANTEAFF. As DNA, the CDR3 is TGTGCCAGTAGTCAAAGGGACAGGGCGAACACTGAAGCTTTCTTT.

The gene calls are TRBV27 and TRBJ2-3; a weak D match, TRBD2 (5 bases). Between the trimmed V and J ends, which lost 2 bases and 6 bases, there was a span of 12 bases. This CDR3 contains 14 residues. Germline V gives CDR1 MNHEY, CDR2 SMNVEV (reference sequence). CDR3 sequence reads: CASSLKPSGDTQYF. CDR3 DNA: TGTGCCAGCAGTTTAAAACCATCGGGGGATACGCAGTATTTT.

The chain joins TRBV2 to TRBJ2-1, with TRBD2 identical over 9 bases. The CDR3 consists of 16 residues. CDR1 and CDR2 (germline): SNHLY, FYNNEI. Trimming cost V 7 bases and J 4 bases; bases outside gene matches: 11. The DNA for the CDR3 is TGTGCCAGCATGTCCAGGACTAGCGTTCAGTACAATGAGCAGTTCTTC. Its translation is CASMSRTSVQYNEQFF.

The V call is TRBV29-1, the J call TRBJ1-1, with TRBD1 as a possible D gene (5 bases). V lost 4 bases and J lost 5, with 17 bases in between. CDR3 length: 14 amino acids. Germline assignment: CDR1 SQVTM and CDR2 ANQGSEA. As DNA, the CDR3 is TGCAGCGTTGGCGAATGGGGGGAAAGGACTGAAGCTTTCTTT. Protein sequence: CSVGEWGERTEAFF.

The CDR3 region is CASSYRSGMYNEQFF. The CDR3 DNA is TGTGCCAGCAGCTACCGGAGCGGGATGTACAATGAGCAGTTCTTC. V and J are TRBV7-2 and TRBJ2-1; 7 nucleotides match TRBD2. Looked up from germline, CDR1 is SGHTA and CDR2 is FQGNSA. Trimming cost V 4 bases and J 4 bases; bases outside gene matches: 7. This CDR3 comprises 15 residues.

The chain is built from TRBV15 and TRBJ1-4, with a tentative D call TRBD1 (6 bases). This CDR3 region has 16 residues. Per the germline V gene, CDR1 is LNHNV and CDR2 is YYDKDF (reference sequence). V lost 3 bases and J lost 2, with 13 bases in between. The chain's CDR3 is CATSSRGARTNEKLFF. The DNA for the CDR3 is TGTGCCACCAGCAGTCGGGGGGCACGGACTAATGAAAAACTGTTTTTT.

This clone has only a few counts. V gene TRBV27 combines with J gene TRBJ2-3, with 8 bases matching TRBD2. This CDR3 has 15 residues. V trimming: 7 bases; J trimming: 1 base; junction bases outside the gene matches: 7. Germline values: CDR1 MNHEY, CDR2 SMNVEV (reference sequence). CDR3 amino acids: CASTQQLAGTDTQYF. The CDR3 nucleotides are TGTGCCAGCACCCAACAACTAGCGGGCACAGATACGCAGTATTTT.

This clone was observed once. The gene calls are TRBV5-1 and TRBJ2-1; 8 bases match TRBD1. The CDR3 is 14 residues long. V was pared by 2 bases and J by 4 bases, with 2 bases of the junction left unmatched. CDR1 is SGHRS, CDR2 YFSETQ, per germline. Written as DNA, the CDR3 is TGCGCCAGCAGCTTAACAGGGGGATACAATGAGCAGTTCTTC. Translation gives CASSLTGGYNEQFF.

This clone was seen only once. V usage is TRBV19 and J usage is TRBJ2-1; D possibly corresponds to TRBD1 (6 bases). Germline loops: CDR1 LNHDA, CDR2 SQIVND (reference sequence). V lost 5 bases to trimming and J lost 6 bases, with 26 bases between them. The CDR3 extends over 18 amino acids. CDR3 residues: CASSGLRTAGRGGNEQFF. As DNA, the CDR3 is TGTGCCAGTAGTGGGCTCAGGACAGCCGGCCGTGGAGGCAATGAGCAGTTCTTC.

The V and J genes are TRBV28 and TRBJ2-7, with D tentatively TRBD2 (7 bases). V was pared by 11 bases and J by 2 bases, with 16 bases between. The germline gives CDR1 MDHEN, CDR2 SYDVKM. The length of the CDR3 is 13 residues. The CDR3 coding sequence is TGTGCCGCCGGGGGGCTCCAAACCTACGAGCAGTACTTC. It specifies CAAGGLQTYEQYF.

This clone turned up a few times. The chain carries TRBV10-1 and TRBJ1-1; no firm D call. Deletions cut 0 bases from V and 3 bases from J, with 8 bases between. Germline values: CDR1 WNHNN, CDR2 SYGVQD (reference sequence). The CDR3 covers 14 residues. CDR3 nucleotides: TGCGCCAGCAGTGAGTCGGGTCAGGACACTGAAGCTTTCTTT. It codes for CASSESGQDTEAFF.

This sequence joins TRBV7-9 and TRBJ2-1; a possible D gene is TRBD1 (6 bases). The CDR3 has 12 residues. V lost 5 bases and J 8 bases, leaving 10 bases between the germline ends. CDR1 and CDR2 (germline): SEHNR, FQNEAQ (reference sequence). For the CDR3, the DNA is TGTGCCAGCAGCGTGACAGGCTATGAGCAGTTCTTC. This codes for CASSVTGYEQFF.

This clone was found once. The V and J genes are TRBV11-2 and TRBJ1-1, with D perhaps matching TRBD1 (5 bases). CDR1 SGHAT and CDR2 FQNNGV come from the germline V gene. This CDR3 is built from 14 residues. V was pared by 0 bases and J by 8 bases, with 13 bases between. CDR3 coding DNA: TGTGCCAGCAGCTTAGATTCGAGCGGGGGGGAAGCTTTCTTT. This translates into CASSLDSSGGEAFF.

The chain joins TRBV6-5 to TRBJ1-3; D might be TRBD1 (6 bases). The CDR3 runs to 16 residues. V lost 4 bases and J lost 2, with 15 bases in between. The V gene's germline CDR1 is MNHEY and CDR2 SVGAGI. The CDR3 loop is CASSWGGRSTGNTIYF. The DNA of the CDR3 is TGTGCCAGCAGTTGGGGGGGCAGGAGCACTGGAAACACCATATATTTT.